A selection of T cell receptor beta chains follows, all from one sample in a study of OX40 agonist ivuxolimab in advanced cancers. Only in-frame clones appear in the TCRdb table, and some are missing; sequencing was by immunoSEQ multiplex PCR. The sample lists fewer than 100,000 clones; roughly 83% were seen once. Sequenced here: CD4+ or CD8+ T cells sorted from blood, sampled in a trial of the OX40 agonist ivuxolimab. The receptors were gathered from an adult with an advanced solid tumor such as melanoma, head and neck, liver or kidney cancer. Both conserved end residues are part of each CDR3. The D gene is left open where the match is weak. Expanded clones get a size class; other rows say once, few or many, or leave the size out.

D	size	V	J	DNA	CDR3
-	few	TRBV7-2	TRBJ2-5	TGTGCCAGCAGCTTATCAGAGACCCAGTACTTC	CASSLSETQYF
-	-	TRBV15	TRBJ2-5	TGTGCCACCAGCAGAGATACAGGGAAAGAGACCCAGTACTTC	CATSRDTGKETQYF
TRBD2	-	TRBV7-9	TRBJ2-5	TGTGCCAGCAGGCCACTACTAGCGTGGGAGACCCAGTACTTC	CASRPLLAWETQYF
TRBD2	-	TRBV14	TRBJ2-5	TGTGCCAGCAGCCAGGGACTAGCAACCGTCGAGACCCAGTACTTC	CASSQGLATVETQYF
TRBD1	-	TRBV19	TRBJ1-3	TGTGCCAGTAGTATAGGGGACAGACTCTCCTCTGGAAACACCATATATTTT	CASSIGDRLSSGNTIYF
-	-	TRBV19	TRBJ1-1	TGTGCCAGCAGGGGACGGATGAACACTGAAGCTTTCTTT	CASRGRMNTEAFF
TRBD2	-	TRBV7-3	TRBJ2-7	TGTGCCAGCAGCCTTCCACTTCGGACTAGCGGGCTCCCCCACGAGCAGTACTTC	CASSLPLRTSGLPHEQYF
-	-	TRBV30	TRBJ1-6	TGTGCCTGGAGTGTAAGGTCGCAGGGGTTAAGCGATCGACCCCTCCACTTT	CAWSVRSQGLSDRPLHF
-	once	TRBV9	TRBJ2-7	TGTGCCAGCAGCGCCACGGACACATTCTCAGGCGAGCAGTACTTC	CASSATDTFSGEQYF
-	once	TRBV9	TRBJ2-7	TGTGCCAGCAGCGTACAGGGACTGAGCTCCTACGAGCAGTACTTC	CASSVQGLSSYEQYF
-	-	TRBV9	TRBJ1-1	TGTGCCAGCAGGGATGAGGTCCGGGCCCTGAACACTGAAGCTTTCTTT	CASRDEVRALNTEAFF
-	once	TRBV10-2	TRBJ1-5	TGCGCCAGCAGTATCCGAAAGGGAGGGAATCAGCCCCAGCATTTT	CASSIRKGGNQPQHF
TRBD1	-	TRBV10-3	TRBJ2-7	TGTGCCATCAGTAGGGACAGGGGCACAGACGAGCAGTACTTC	CAISRDRGTDEQYF
-	-	TRBV5-1	TRBJ2-3	TGCGCCAGTCGAACAGGGGGGGCAGATACGCAGTATTTT	CASRTGGADTQYF
TRBD2	-	TRBV28	TRBJ2-1	TGTGCCAGTTCGAGGAGGGCGGGGGGCTACAATGAGCAGTTCTTC	CASSRRAGGYNEQFF
-	-	TRBV7-3	TRBJ2-1	TGTGCCAGCAGCTTAACGTCAATTTCCTCCTACAATGAGCAGTTCTTC	CASSLTSISSYNEQFF
-	-	TRBV11-2	TRBJ2-5	TGTGCCAGCAGGGTAGGGAGGGAGACCCAGTACTTC	CASRVGRETQYF
-	once	TRBV7-3	TRBJ1-1	TGTGCCAGCAGCTTAACCACGGATAGCACTGAAGCTTTCTTT	CASSLTTDSTEAFF
TRBD1	-	TRBV4-2	TRBJ1-2	TGTGCCAGCAGCCAAGAAACGGGACAGCCGCTATCCAACTATGGCTACACCTTC	CASSQETGQPLSNYGYTF
TRBD1	-	TRBV5-1	TRBJ2-7	TGCGCCAGCAGCTTGGGAGGACAGGGGTCCTACGAGCAGTACTTC	CASSLGGQGSYEQYF
TRBD1	once	TRBV6-1	TRBJ1-2	TGTGCCAGTAAGACGGACAGGGGCTATGGCTACACCTTC	CASKTDRGYGYTF
TRBD1	-	TRBV14	TRBJ2-5	TGTGCCAGCAGCCAGCTGGGACAGGGGAGAGAGACCCAGTACTTC	CASSQLGQGRETQYF
TRBD1	-	TRBV28	TRBJ1-2	TGTGCCAGCAAACAGGGGTTTGGCTACACCTTC	CASKQGFGYTF
-	-	TRBV9	TRBJ2-3	TGTGCCAGCAGCGTAGTCGGGTCGGGGGTTACAGATACGCAGTATTTT	CASSVVGSGVTDTQYF
-	-	TRBV19	TRBJ2-1	TGTGCCAGTAGAGCCGGGGGAGGTCTCTACAATGAGCAGTTCTTC	CASRAGGGLYNEQFF
-	-	TRBV6-5	TRBJ1-5	TGTGCCAGCAGTCGATCTCAGGGGCAGCCCCAGCATTTT	CASSRSQGQPQHF
-	-	TRBV2	TRBJ1-1	TGTGCCAGCAGAGAAGCAGGGTTTTTTGGCACTGAAGCTTTCTTT	CASREAGFFGTEAFF
-	-	TRBV7-2	TRBJ2-1	TGTGCCAGCAGCTTAGACCCCCCCGGCCATGAGCAGTTCTTC	CASSLDPPGHEQFF
-	-	TRBV19	TRBJ2-1	TGTGCCACGACAGCCCAAGGGTCCTACAATGAGCAGTTCTTC	CATTAQGSYNEQFF
TRBD1	-	TRBV27	TRBJ2-6	TGTGCCAGCAGTTTATCGAGGAGACAGGGGGCGCCCGGGGCCAACGTCCTGACTTTC	CASSLSRRQGAPGANVLTF
TRBD1	-	TRBV7-2	TRBJ2-5	TGTGCCAGCAGCCGACAGGGCCGTGGAGAGACCCAGTACTTC	CASSRQGRGETQYF
-	-	TRBV28	TRBJ1-5	TGTGCCAGCAACACGGCTTATAGCAATCAGCCCCAGCATTTT	CASNTAYSNQPQHF
-	-	TRBV19	TRBJ1-1	TGTGCCTCCAGAGAACAGAGGAACACTGAAGCTTTCTTT	CASREQRNTEAFF
-	-	TRBV5-4	TRBJ1-1	TGTGCCAGCAGCCCGGATAGGGGATCTACTGAAGCTTTCTTT	CASSPDRGSTEAFF
-	-	TRBV9	TRBJ1-1	TGTGCCAGCAGCGTAGGGGACCACATGAACACTGAAGCTTTCTTT	CASSVGDHMNTEAFF